One and the same sample provided the 28 T cell receptor beta chains below, sequenced in a study of blood T cell repertoires in COVID-19. The assay was immunoSEQ multiplex PCR, and TCRdb's table has in-frame clones only and misses some. The profile shows roughly 250,000 clones, 88% of them singletons. Sequencing used peripheral blood. These receptors were collected from a woman in her twenties or thirties with acute or convalescent COVID-19.

The V and J genes are TRBV7-9 and TRBJ1-1; 9 positions match TRBD1. CDR3 length: 12 residues. V trimming: 2 bases; J trimming: 11 bases; junction bases outside the gene matches: 3. From germline, CDR1 is SEHNR and CDR2 FQNEAQ (reference sequence). The chain's CDR3 is CASSLRTGDAFF. The CDR3 nucleotides are TGTGCCAGCAGCTTAAGGACAGGGGACGCTTTCTTT.

The J gene is TRBJ2-2, the V gene TRBV7-2; a weak D match, TRBD1 (5 bases). Per the germline V gene, CDR1 is SGHTA and CDR2 is FQGNSA. This CDR3 spans 16 amino acids. V lost 2 bases and J 1 base, leaving 11 bases between the germline ends. CDR3 DNA: TGTGCCAGCAGCTTATGGGGCCAGATGAACACCGGGGAGCTGTTTTTT. Translated, it gives CASSLWGQMNTGELFF.

The CDR3 is CASRADRADTGELFF. The CDR3 DNA reads TGCGCCAGCAGGGCGGACAGGGCGGACACCGGGGAGCTGTTTTTT. The rearrangement joins TRBV10-2 to TRBJ2-2; the match to TRBD1 covers 8 bases. Germline loops: CDR1 WSHSY, CDR2 SAAADI. The CDR3 covers 15 residues. V trimming: 6 bases; J trimming: 3 bases; junction bases outside the gene matches: 6.

The V and J genes are TRBV24-1 and TRBJ1-5; D unresolved. The CDR3 sequence is 15 residues long. Between the trimmed V and J ends, which lost 8 bases and 3 bases, there was a span of 16 bases. CDR1 and CDR2 from the germline V gene are KGHDR and SFDVKD. CDR3 nucleotides: TGTGCCACCAAGGCTGGGCCGGCCCTCAATCAGCCCCAGCATTTT. It encodes CATKAGPALNQPQHF.

This chain connects TRBV19 to TRBJ2-1, with TRBD2 matching 14 bases. The CDR3 runs 16 residues. The germline V gene encodes CDR1 LNHDA and CDR2 SQIVND (reference sequence). The junction had 2 bases not matched to a gene; V was cut back by 1 base and J by 6 bases. The CDR3 here is CASSIAGTSGSNEQFF. The DNA for the CDR3 is TGTGCCAGTAGTATAGCCGGGACTAGCGGGAGCAATGAGCAGTTCTTC.

The chain joins TRBV19 to TRBJ1-1; D is uncertain. Trimming cost V 6 bases and J 1 base, with 12 bases left between them. CDR1 and CDR2 (germline): LNHDA, SQIVND (reference sequence). CDR3 length: 14 amino acids. Here the CDR3 DNA reads TGTGCCAGTAGCCTTGTATTAGCGAACACTGAAGCTTTCTTT. This translates into CASSLVLANTEAFF.

V gene TRBV19 combines with J gene TRBJ1-1, with TRBD1 matching over 11 bases. V lost 3 bases, J lost 3 bases, and 15 bases stayed unmatched. Germline V gene sequence: CDR1 LNHDA, CDR2 SQIVND (reference sequence). The CDR3 is made up of 19 amino acids. The CDR3: CASSIVRTGGFTFDTEAFF. The CDR3 nucleotides read TGTGCCAGTAGTATCGTAAGGACAGGGGGCTTCACTTTCGACACTGAAGCTTTCTTT. Variable domain in full (rest from reference TRBV19 and TRBJ1-1): DGGITQSPKYLFRKEGQNVTLSCEQNLNHDAMYWYRQDPGQGLRLIYYSQIVNDFQKGDIAEGYSVSREKKESFPLTVTSAQKNPTAFYLCASSIVRTGGFTFDTEAFFGQGTRLTVV.

The chain has TRBV6-6 and TRBJ1-5; D is ambiguous. Trimming stripped 6 bases from V and 4 bases from J, with 19 bases between. The germline gives CDR1 MNHNY, CDR2 SVGAGI (reference sequence). CDR3 length: 16 residues. The CDR3 region is CASRKTPTESNQPQHF. The DNA of the CDR3 is TGTGCCAGCAGAAAAACCCCGACGGAGTCAAATCAGCCCCAGCATTTT.

The chain recombines TRBV7-8 with TRBJ2-3; D remains ambiguous. This CDR3 comprises 16 residues. V was trimmed by 5 bases and J by 10 bases, leaving 25 bases between them. Germline lookup yields CDR1 SGHVS and CDR2 FQNEAQ. CDR3 loop: CASSAAPPGYPTSQYF. The CDR3 nucleotides read TGTGCCAGCAGCGCCGCCCCGCCCGGGTACCCAACTTCGCAGTATTTT. The whole variable domain, filled in from reference TRBV7-8 and TRBJ2-3, reads GAGVSQSPRYKVAKRGQDVALRCDPISGHVSLFWYQQALGQGPEFLTYFQNEAQLDKSGLPSDRFFAERPEGSVSTLKIQRTQQEDSAVYLCASSAAPPGYPTSQYFGPGTRLTVL.

V gene TRBV11-2 combines with J gene TRBJ2-2, with 9 bases fitting TRBD2. The germline V gene has CDR1 SGHAT and CDR2 FQNNGV. Trimming took 3 bases from V and 4 from J; bases not matched to a gene: 3. The CDR3 contains 15 residues. The CDR3 protein is CASSLAGGPTGELFF. CDR3 nucleotide sequence: TGTGCCAGCAGCTTGGCGGGAGGGCCCACCGGGGAGCTGTTTTTT.

The chain combines TRBV19 with TRBJ1-4; D not resolved. The V gene lost 2 bases and the J gene lost 0 bases, with 13 bases spanning the gap. In germline, CDR1 is LNHDA, CDR2 SQIVND (reference sequence). The CDR3 runs 17 residues. For the CDR3, the DNA is TGTGCCAGTAGTATACTCCAGGCCCATGCAACTAATGAAAAACTGTTTTTT. Translated: CASSILQAHATNEKLFF.

This clone was seen a few times. This chain links TRBV15 with TRBJ1-4; D gene ambiguous. The CDR3 is 15 residues long. Per the germline V gene, CDR1 is LNHNV and CDR2 is YYDKDF (reference sequence). V shed 4 bases and J shed 5 bases, with 14 bases lying between them. The CDR3 protein is CATSIVSGTNEKLFF. The CDR3 DNA reads TGTGCCACCAGCATAGTCTCCGGTACCAATGAAAAACTGTTTTTT.

This chain links TRBV19 with TRBJ1-6; D remains ambiguous. Germline V gene data show CDR1 as LNHDA and CDR2 as SQIVND (reference sequence). The CDR3 runs 15 residues. Between the trimmed V and J ends, which lost 3 bases and 10 bases, there was a span of 16 bases. The CDR3 protein is CASSMTPKAISPLHF. The CDR3, as DNA: TGTGCCAGTAGTATGACTCCCAAGGCTATCTCACCCCTCCACTTT.

The rearrangement links TRBV7-9 to TRBJ1-6, with 9 nucleotides matching TRBD1. Germline CDR1 SEHNR, CDR2 FQNEAQ (reference sequence). This CDR3 is built from 14 residues. J lost 8 bases, V lost 4 bases, and 3 bases had no gene match. CDR3 sequence reads: CASSWGQGHSPLHF. CDR3 sequence (DNA): TGTGCCAGCAGCTGGGGACAGGGTCATTCACCCCTCCACTTT.

The V call is TRBV5-5, the J call TRBJ1-1; 9 bases align to TRBD1. Germline CDR1 reads SGHKS; CDR2 reads YYEKEE (reference sequence). Trimming cost V 7 bases and J 5 bases; bases outside gene matches: 15. CDR3 size: 16 residues. This chain's CDR3 is CASGLQGAQEVTEAFF. The CDR3 region has the DNA TGTGCCAGCGGATTACAGGGGGCGCAGGAGGTAACTGAAGCTTTCTTT. The full variable domain, rest sourced from reference TRBV5-5 and TRBJ1-1, is DAGVTQSPTHLIKTRGQQVTLRCSPISGHKSVSWYQQVLGQGPQFIFQYYEKEERGRGNFPDRFSARQFPNYSSELNVNALLLGDSALYLCASGLQGAQEVTEAFFGQGTRLTVV.

V gene TRBV5-4 combines with J gene TRBJ2-7; 9 positions agree with TRBD2. The V segment lost 4 bases and the J segment 5 bases; nucleotides outside the gene matches: 10. Germline V gene lookup returns CDR1 SGHNT and CDR2 YYREEE (reference sequence). This CDR3 region has 15 residues. Here the CDR3 reads CASSLAGMVWNEQYF. Here the CDR3 DNA reads TGTGCCAGCAGCCTAGCGGGAATGGTTTGGAACGAGCAGTACTTC.

This rearrangement joins TRBV6-5 to TRBJ2-2, with 10 bases matching TRBD2. V lost 7 bases, J lost 7 bases, and 9 bases stayed unmatched. The CDR3 length is 15 residues. Germline V gene sequence: CDR1 MNHEY, CDR2 SVGAGI. The CDR3 nucleotides are TGTGCCAGCACCGTCCGAAGCGGGGGGGGCGGGGAGCTGTTTTTT. Its protein product is CASTVRSGGGGELFF.

J is TRBJ2-7 and V is TRBV7-6; D not resolved. The CDR3 totals 12 residues. Trimming removed 5 bases from V and 3 bases from J, with 8 bases in between. CDR1 and CDR2 from the germline V gene are SGHVS and FNYEAQ. The CDR3, as DNA: TGTGCCAGCAGCCCAACAGTCTACGAGCAGTACTTC. The encoded protein is CASSPTVYEQYF.

The rearrangement joins TRBV25-1 to TRBJ2-7, with TRBD2 matching 8 bases. Per the germline V gene, CDR1 is MGHDK and CDR2 is SYGVNS. The CDR3 length is 15 residues. With 3 bases clipped from V and 3 bases from J, the junction kept 7 bases outside the gene matches. CDR3 in amino acids: CASSDGTRLNYEQYF. The CDR3 region has the DNA TGTGCCAGCAGTGACGGGACTAGACTAAACTACGAGCAGTACTTC.

The chain recombines TRBV9 with TRBJ2-5; the match to TRBD1 covers 7 bases. CDR1 and CDR2 from the germline V gene are SGDLS and YYNGEE. This CDR3 spans 15 amino acids. Germline trimming cut 4 bases from V and 1 base from J; bases unmatched to any gene: 7. CDR3 sequence: CASSTDRDPQETQYF. The CDR3 DNA follows: TGTGCCAGCAGCACCGACAGGGACCCCCAAGAGACCCAGTACTTC.

This sequence joins TRBV30 and TRBJ1-4; 10 nucleotides line up with TRBD1. CDR1 and CDR2 from the germline V gene are GTSNPN and SVGIG (reference sequence). V trimming: 3 bases; J trimming: 7 bases; junction bases outside the gene matches: 11. The CDR3 covers 16 residues. CDR3 region: CAWRAGQGGLSEKLFF. CDR3 DNA: TGTGCCTGGAGGGCCGGACAGGGGGGATTGAGTGAAAAACTGTTTTTT.

The chain carries TRBV29-1 and TRBJ2-7; TRBD1 agrees at 9 bases. In germline, CDR1 is SQVTM, CDR2 ANQGSEA. J gave up 4 bases and V 5 bases, and 6 bases lay outside the gene matches. The CDR3 covers 13 residues. The CDR3 region has the DNA TGCAGCGTTTACGGACAGGGGACTTACGAGCAGTACTTC. Encoded protein: CSVYGQGTYEQYF.

The chain uses TRBV7-9 and TRBJ2-7; D ambiguous. CDR1 is SEHNR, CDR2 FQNEAQ, per germline (reference sequence). V dropped 2 bases and J dropped 6 bases, with 11 bases sitting between them. The CDR3 consists of 13 residues. CDR3 sequence (DNA): TGTGCCAGCAGCTTACCCTTACTTTCCGAGCAGTACTTC. Protein sequence: CASSLPLLSEQYF. Supplemented by reference TRBV7-9 and TRBJ2-7, the full variable domain reads DTGVSQNPRHKITKRGQNVTFRCDPISEHNRLYWYRQTLGQGPEFLTYFQNEAQLEKSRLLSDRFSAERPKGSFSTLEIQRTEQGDSAMYLCASSLPLLSEQYFGPGTRLTVT.

This chain connects TRBV6-5 to TRBJ2-7; D might be TRBD1 (6 bases). CDR1 and CDR2 (germline): MNHEY, SVGAGI. Trimming left V 2 bases short and J 4 bases short, with 15 bases between. The CDR3 contains 15 residues. The CDR3, as DNA: TGTGCCAGCAGTTACGGCGCAGGGGTTCATTACGAGCAGTACTTC. Protein product: CASSYGAGVHYEQYF.

V is TRBV14 and J is TRBJ1-2, with no clear D. The length of the CDR3 is 15 residues. Trimming removed 4 bases at V and 2 bases at J, with 14 bases between. Germline V gives CDR1 SGHDN, CDR2 FVKESK. The CDR3 region is CASSRVGRRNYGYTF. The CDR3 DNA follows: TGTGCCAGCAGCCGAGTAGGGAGACGCAACTATGGCTACACCTTC.

The chain couples TRBV5-1 to TRBJ2-4; D is perhaps TRBD2 (6 bases). The length of the CDR3 is 15 residues. Between the trimmed V and J ends, which lost 0 bases and 11 bases, there was a span of 18 bases. Germline CDR1 is SGHRS and CDR2 is YFSETQ. CDR3: CASSLAAQGGDVQYF. Written as DNA, the CDR3 is TGCGCCAGCAGCTTGGCTGCGCAGGGAGGCGATGTTCAGTACTTC.

The table lists this clone with a count of one. V and J are TRBV28 and TRBJ1-2; a possible D gene is TRBD1 (5 bases). CDR3 length: 14 amino acids. The V gene lost 6 bases and the J gene lost 0 bases, with 11 bases spanning the gap. Germline values: CDR1 MDHEN, CDR2 SYDVKM. The CDR3 is CASSYLGANYGYTF. The CDR3 coding sequence is TGTGCCAGCAGCTACCTAGGGGCTAACTATGGCTACACCTTC.

This rearrangement joins TRBV7-8 to TRBJ2-7; no definite D call. There are 15 residues in the CDR3. CDR1 and CDR2 from the germline V gene are SGHVS and FQNEAQ. The V and J ends lost 1 base and 2 bases respectively, with 12 bases between them. The CDR3 reads CASSLEVGVTYEQYF. The DNA for the CDR3 is TGTGCCAGCAGCTTAGAGGTAGGAGTCACCTACGAGCAGTACTTC.